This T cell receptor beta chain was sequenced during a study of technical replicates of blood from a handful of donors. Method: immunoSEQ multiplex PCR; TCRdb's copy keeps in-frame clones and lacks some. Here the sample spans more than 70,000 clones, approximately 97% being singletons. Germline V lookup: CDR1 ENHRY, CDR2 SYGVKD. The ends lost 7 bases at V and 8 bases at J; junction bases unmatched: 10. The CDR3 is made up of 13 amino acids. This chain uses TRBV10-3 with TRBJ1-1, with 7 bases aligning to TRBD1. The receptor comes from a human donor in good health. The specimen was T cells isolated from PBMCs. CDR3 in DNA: TGTGCCATCATGGGAGAGGGGGCGTCGGAAGCTTTCTTT. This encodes CAIMGEGASEAFF.